This T cell receptor (beta chain) was captured by sequencing in a study of T cell responses to AZD1222 COVID-19 vaccine. Study findings and constraints: Spike regions recognized by vaccine-associated CD4 TCRs spanned the protein, led by 160-218 and 743-854. Sampling captured repertoires only after the peak T cell response.

TCRdb's table, derived via immunoSEQ multiplex PCR, lists solely in-frame clones and lacks some. Of 82,000 or so clones in the sample, approximately 91% were seen once. With V trimmed by 6 bases and J by 1 base, 5 bases remained unmatched. This CDR3 is 15 amino acids long. Germline CDR1 is KGHSH and CDR2 is LQKENI. In the case of this clone: Antigen: not known.

This sequence joins TRBV18 and TRBJ2-1; TRBD1 agrees at 8 bases. The sequencing used peripheral blood, collected on day 0 of AZD1222 vaccination. This clonotype was sampled from an adult in good health. The CDR3 is CASSLGQGSYNEQFF. In DNA, the CDR3 is TGTGCCAGCTCGCTAGGACAGGGTTCCTACAATGAGCAGTTCTTC.